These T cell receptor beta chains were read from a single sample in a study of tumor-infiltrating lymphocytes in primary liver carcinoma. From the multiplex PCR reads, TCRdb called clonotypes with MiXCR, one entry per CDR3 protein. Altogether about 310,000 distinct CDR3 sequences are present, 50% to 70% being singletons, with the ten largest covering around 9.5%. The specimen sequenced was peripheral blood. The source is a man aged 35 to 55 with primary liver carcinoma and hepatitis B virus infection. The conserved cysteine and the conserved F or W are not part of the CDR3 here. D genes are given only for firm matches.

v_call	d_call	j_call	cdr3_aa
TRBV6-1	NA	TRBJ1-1	ASTSESEGRILAF
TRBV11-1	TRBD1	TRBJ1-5	ASRHAQIRGHQPQH
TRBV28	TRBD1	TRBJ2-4	ASSPPGQGVENIQY
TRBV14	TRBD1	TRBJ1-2	ASSQDRGTANYGYT
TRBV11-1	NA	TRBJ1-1	VSSLPGPSIQNTEPF
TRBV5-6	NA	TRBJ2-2	ASSRSAAGELF
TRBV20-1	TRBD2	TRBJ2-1	SARGGLEVNNEQF
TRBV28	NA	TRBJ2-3	ANSSWTPQADTQY
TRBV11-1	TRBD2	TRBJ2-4	TSSFPGTSGTKNIQY
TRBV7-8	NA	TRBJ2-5	ASSLRGWDTQETQY
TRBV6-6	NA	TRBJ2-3	ASSYGLGGDHTDAQY
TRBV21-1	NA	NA	ANSRGQGARDHTDTQH
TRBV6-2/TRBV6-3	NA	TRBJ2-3	ASRPPGAGTDTQY
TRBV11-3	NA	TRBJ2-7	ARALYSEGQDEQY
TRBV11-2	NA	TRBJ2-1	ASSLGGSLSGEQF
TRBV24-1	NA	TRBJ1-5	ATSDPGSSNQPQH
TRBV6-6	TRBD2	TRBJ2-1	ASISGRQHFYNEQF
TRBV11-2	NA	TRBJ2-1	ASLRVGNNEQF
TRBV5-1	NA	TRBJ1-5	ASSSDSNRPQH
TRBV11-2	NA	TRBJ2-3	ASSPMVHSTDTQY
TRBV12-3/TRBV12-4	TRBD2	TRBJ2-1	TSSLEEREGNYNEQF
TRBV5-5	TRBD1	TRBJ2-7	ASSFGPGQGYDQY
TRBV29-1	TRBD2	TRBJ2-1	SVEDRTGGPLYNEQF
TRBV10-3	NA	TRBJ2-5	AISEPRDRELETQY
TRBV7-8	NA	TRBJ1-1	ASSYRDRFSTEAF
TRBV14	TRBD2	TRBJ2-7	ASSQITLLAGVPYEQY
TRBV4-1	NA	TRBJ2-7	ASSQDSRGAAEQY
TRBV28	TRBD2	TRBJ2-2	ATGLAYTGELF
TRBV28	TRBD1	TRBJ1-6	ASSTGTGGYSYNSPLH
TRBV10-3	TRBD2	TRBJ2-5	AFRPASGQETQY
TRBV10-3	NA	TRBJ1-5	ATSAGNGNQPQH
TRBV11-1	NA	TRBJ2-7	ASSSRSGTFSYEQY
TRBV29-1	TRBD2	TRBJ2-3	SVEGLAGPDTQY
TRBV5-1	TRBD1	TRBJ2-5	ASAATGGIGETQY
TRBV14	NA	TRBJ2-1	ASSQVGGWDPQKGEQF
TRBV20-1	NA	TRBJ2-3	SAIASADTDTQY
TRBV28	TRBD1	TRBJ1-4	ASSSVLQGGKLF
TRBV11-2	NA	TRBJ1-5	ASSSQDPNQPQH
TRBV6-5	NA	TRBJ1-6	ASSYGSYNSPLH
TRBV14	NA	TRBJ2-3	ASSQVGSVPQY
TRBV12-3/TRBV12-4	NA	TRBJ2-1	TSSLLSGVEAGDEQF
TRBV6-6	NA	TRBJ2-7	ASRDRGVSSYEQY
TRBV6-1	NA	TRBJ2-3	ASSVRGLGDTQY
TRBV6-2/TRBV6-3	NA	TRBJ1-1	ASSYSTGAGPGDF
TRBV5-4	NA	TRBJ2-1	ASHTPLDGGNGQF
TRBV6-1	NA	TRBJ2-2	VSSEVVKSGELF
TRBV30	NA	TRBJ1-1	ACTSTGQTEAF
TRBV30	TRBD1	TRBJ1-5	AWTGGGNQPQH
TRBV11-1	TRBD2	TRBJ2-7	ASSFTASGRGEQY
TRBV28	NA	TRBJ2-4	ATFPVGGGVNVQY
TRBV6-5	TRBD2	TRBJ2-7	ACKGGISGDTYEQY
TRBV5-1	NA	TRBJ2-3	ASSSAGGASRTDTQY
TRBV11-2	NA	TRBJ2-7	ASSPSSASYEQY
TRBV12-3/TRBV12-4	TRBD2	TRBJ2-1	ASSPSSGVAGELL
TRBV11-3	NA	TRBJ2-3	ASNLGPRGSTDTQY